The entry below describes one T cell receptor beta chain. This record comes from a study of CD8 T cells in Susac syndrome. This CDR3 region has 14 residues. The germline V gene encodes CDR1 SEHNR and CDR2 FQNEAQ (reference sequence). V was trimmed by 2 bases and J by 7 bases, leaving 12 bases between them. Random hexamers were used to reverse transcribe the RNA input (about 0.5 to 1 ug). An immunoSEQ multiplex PCR amplified TCR beta CDR3 over 54 Vbeta and 13 Jbeta. From the immunoSEQ multiplex PCR reads, TCRdb called clonotypes with MiXCR, one entry per CDR3 protein. This table has 95,000 to 150,000 distinct CDR3 sequences, roughly 94% appearing once. Sequencing of TCR beta drew on CD8+ and CD4+ T cells from blood. Healthy donors constituted the controls, which were matched for age and sex.

The chain joins TRBV7-9 to TRBJ1-5; a weak D match, TRBD1 (5 bases). This TCR derives from a human donor in good health. The specimen was CD4+ T cells from PBMCs. CDR3 bases: TGTGCCAGCAGCTTATCCGACGGGGGACAGCCCCAGCATTTT. This gives the protein CASSLSDGGQPQHF.